This T cell receptor beta chain was recovered during a study of post-analysis software for immune sequencing data. J was trimmed by 6 bases and V by 4 bases; bases with no gene match: 8. The CDR3 length is 15 residues. Germline values: CDR1 SGHNT, CDR2 YYREEE (reference sequence). TCR beta cDNA libraries included unique molecular identifiers. TCRdb reprocessed the PCR reads with MiXCR, giving one entry per CDR3 protein. The table records hundreds of thousands of distinct CDR3 sequences, 59% of them present only once. Broader study findings: Compared with controls, patients had more of about 5 TRBV segments, including TRBV5-6, TRBV5-1 and TRBV20-1.

On this clonotype: No antigen is known for it.

The sample was blood. The chain employs TRBV5-4 and TRBJ2-1; 9 bases match TRBD1. The TCR sequence derives from a girl aged 2 to 10 with multiple sclerosis. The CDR3 DNA follows: TGTGCCAGCAGCGTCCCGGGACAGGGAGGCAATGAGCAGTTCTTC. This translates into CASSVPGQGGNEQFF.